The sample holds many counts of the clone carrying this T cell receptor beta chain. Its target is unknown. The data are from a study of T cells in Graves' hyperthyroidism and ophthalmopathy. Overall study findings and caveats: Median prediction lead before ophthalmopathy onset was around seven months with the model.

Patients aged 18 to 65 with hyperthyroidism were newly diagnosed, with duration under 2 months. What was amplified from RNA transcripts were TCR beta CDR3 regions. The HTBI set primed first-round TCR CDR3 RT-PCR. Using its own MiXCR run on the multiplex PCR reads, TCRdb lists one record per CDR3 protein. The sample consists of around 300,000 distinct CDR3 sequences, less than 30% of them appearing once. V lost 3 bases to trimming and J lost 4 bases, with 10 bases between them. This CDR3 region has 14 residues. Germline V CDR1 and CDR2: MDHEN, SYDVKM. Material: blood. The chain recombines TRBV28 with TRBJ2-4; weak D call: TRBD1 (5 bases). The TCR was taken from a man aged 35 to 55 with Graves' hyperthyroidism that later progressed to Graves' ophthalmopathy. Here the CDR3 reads CASSFTGRKNIQYF. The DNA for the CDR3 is TGTGCCAGCAGTTTTACAGGCCGTAAAAACATTCAGTACTTC.